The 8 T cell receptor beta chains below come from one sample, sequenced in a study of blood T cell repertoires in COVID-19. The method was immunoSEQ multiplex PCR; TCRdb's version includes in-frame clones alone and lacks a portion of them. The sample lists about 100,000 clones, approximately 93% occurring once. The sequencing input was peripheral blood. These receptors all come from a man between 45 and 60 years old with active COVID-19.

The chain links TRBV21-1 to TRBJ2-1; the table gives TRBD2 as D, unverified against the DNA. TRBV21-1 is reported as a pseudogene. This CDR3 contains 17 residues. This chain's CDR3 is CASSKEERLAGGNEQFF. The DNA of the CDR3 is TGTGCCAGCAGCAAAGAGGAACGGCTAGCGGGAGGCAATGAGCAGTTCTTC.

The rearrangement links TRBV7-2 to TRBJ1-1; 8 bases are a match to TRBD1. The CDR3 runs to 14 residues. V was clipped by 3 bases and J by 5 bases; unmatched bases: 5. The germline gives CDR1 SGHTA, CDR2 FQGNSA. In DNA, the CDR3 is TGTGCCAGCAGCTTGGGACAGGCGGTAACTGAAGCTTTCTTT. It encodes CASSLGQAVTEAFF.

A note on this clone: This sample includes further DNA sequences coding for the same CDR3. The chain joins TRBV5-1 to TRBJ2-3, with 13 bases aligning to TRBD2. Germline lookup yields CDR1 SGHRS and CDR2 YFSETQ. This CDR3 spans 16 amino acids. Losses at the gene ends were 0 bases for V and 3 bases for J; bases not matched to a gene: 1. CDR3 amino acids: CASSLGLAGGTDTQYF. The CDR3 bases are TGCGCCAGCAGCTTGGGACTAGCGGGAGGAACAGATACGCAGTATTTT.

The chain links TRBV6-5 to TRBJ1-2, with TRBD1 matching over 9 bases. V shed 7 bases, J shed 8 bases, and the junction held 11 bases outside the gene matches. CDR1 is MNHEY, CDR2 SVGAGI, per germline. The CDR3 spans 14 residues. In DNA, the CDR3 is TGTGCCAGCAAACTATTACAGGGGGCGGAAGGCTACACCTTC. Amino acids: CASKLLQGAEGYTF.

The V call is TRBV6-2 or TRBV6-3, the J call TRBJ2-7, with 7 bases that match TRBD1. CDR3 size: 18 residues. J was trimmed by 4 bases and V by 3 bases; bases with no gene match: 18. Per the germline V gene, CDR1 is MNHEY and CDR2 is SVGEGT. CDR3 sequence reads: CASSYLPTSGSTGYEQYV. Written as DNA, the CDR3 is TGTGCCAGCAGTTATCTCCCCACCTCGGGGTCGACAGGGTACGAGCAGTACGTC.

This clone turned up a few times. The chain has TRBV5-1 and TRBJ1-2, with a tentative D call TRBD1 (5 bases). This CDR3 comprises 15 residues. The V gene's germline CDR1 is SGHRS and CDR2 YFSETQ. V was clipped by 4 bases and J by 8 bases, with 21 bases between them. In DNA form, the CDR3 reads TGCGCCAGCAGCCCGGGAGGGGTCGAGGTTGTCGGCTACACCTTC. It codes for CASSPGGVEVVGYTF.

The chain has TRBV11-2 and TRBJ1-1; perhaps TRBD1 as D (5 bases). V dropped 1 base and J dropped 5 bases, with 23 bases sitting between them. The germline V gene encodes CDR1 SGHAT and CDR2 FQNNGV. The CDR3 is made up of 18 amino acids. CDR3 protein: CASSLGTSGDAFGTEAFF. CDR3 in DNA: TGTGCCAGCAGCTTAGGTACTTCGGGGGACGCCTTTGGGACTGAAGCTTTCTTT.

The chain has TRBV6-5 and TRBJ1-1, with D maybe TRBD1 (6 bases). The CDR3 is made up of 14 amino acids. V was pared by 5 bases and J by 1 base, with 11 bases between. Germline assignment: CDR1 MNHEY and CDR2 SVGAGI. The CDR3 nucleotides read TGTGCCAGCAGTAAGCGGACAGAGAACACTGAAGCTTTCTTT. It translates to CASSKRTENTEAFF.